The clone carrying this T cell receptor beta chain was detected only once. In the authors' methods: How many nucleated cells were present was estimated from reference gene primer amplification. Only in-frame clones appear in the TCRdb table, and some are missing; sequencing was by immunoSEQ multiplex PCR. D and trimming were read from the DNA, whereas the V and J calls and clone size are those reported in that table. The sample records more than 40,000 clones, roughly 87% being singletons. This entry comes from a study of blood T cell repertoires in COVID-19. On the study more broadly: Material from acute and convalescent COVID-19 was sourced from the United States, Italy and Spain. Nucleic acid was either cDNA or gDNA, and it came from T cells, B-cell-depleted T cells, or PBMCs.

The V gene's germline CDR1 is MNHEY and CDR2 SVGAGI. The CDR3 spans 16 residues. V shed 0 bases, J shed 5 bases, and the junction held 9 bases outside the gene matches. The J gene is TRBJ1-1, the V gene TRBV6-5; TRBD1 aligns across 7 bases. The TCR originated in a man aged 45 to 65 with active COVID-19. The specimen sequenced was peripheral blood. CDR3 DNA: TGTGCCAGCAGTTACTCGACAGGGTTTGGAAGGACTGAAGCTTTCTTT. Translated, it gives CASSYSTGFGRTEAFF.